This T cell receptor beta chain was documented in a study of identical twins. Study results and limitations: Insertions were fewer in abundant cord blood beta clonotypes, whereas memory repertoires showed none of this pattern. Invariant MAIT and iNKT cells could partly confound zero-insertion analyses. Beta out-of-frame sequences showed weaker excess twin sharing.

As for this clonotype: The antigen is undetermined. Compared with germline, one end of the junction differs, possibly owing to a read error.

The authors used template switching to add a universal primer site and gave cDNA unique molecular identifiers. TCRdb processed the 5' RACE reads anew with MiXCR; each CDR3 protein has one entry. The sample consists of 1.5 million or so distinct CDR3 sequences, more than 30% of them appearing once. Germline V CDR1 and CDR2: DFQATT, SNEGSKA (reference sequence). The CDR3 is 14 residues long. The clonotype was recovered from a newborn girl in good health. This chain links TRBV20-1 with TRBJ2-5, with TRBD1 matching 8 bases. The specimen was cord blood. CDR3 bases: TGCAGTACTAGAGATGGGGCAGGGGGCCCTGAGCAGTACTTC. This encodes CSTRDGAGGPEQYF.